Listed below are T cell receptor beta chains from one sample, sequenced in a study of T cells in Graves' hyperthyroidism and ophthalmopathy. MiXCR, applied by TCRdb to the multiplex PCR reads, yields one record per CDR3 protein. The sample holds about 520,000 distinct CDR3 sequences, about 24% seen once. Sample: blood. These receptors all stem from a woman in her twenties or thirties with Graves' ophthalmopathy. The CDR3 runs from the conserved cysteine through the conserved F or W. Fields, in order: V gene, clone size, D gene, J gene, CDR3 protein, CDR3 DNA. The D gene is left open where the match is weak. Some rows have no size entry. The others give once, few or many, or a class for an expanded clone.

>TRBV11-1|many|TRBD1|TRBJ1-2
CASSFTAGTGIFGYGYTF
TGTGCCAGCAGCTTTACGGCCGGGACAGGGATATTCGGCTATGGCTACACCTTC
>TRBV19|many|.|TRBJ1-1
CASNTGNTEAFF
TGTGCCAGTAATACAGGGAACACTGAAGCTTTCTTT
>TRBV6-2/TRBV6-3|many|.|TRBJ2-7
CASSAKASDYEQYF
TGTGCCAGCAGCGCGAAGGCTAGCGACTACGAGCAGTACTTC
>TRBV3-1|many|.|TRBJ1-2
CASSQASGNYGYTF
TGTGCCAGCAGCCAAGCGTCTGGAAACTATGGCTACACCTTC
>TRBV2|few|.|TRBJ1-5
CASSEGGYQPQHF
TGTGCCAGCAGCGAGGGGGGTTATCAGCCCCAGCATTTT
>TRBV19|many|TRBD1|TRBJ1-1
CASRNRGTGANTEAFF
TGTGCCAGTAGAAACAGGGGGACAGGAGCGAACACTGAAGCTTTCTTT
>TRBV11-2|.|TRBD1|TRBJ2-7
CASSSFSTGTGGYEQYF
TGTGCCAGCAGCTCCTTCTCCACCGGGACAGGGGGTTACGAGCAGTACTTC
>TRBV20-1|few|.|TRBJ1-2
CSATNRRSNYGYTF
TGCAGTGCTACTAACAGGCGCTCCAACTATGGCTACACCTTC
>TRBV20-1|many|.|TRBJ2-2
CSARDQLGENTGELFF
TGCAGTGCTAGAGATCAACTCGGGGAGAACACCGGGGAGCTGTTTTTT
>TRBV6-5|many|TRBD2|TRBJ2-2
CASSYGTRLSGELFF
TGTGCCAGCAGTTACGGGACTAGATTGTCCGGGGAGCTGTTTTTT
>TRBV29-1|many|TRBD1|TRBJ1-2
CSVVGQGSFNYGYTF
TGCAGCGTTGTCGGACAGGGAAGCTTCAACTATGGCTACACCTTC
>TRBV20-1|once|TRBD1|TRBJ1-1
CSAGGDRGNTEAFF
TGCAGTGCGGGAGGGGACAGGGGGAACACTGAAGCTTTCTTT
>TRBV5-1|many|.|TRBJ1-2
CASSLGLINYGYTF
TGCGCCAGCAGCTTGGGACTGATTAACTATGGCTACACCTTC
>TRBV2|many|.|TRBJ1-1
CASGYRGVATEAFF
TGTGCCAGCGGTTACCGGGGGGTGGCCACTGAAGCTTTCTTT
>TRBV10-3|many|TRBD1|TRBJ2-7
CAISSGQGDEQYF
TGTGCCATCAGTAGCGGACAGGGAGACGAGCAGTACTTC
>TRBV20-1|many|TRBD1|TRBJ1-2
CSARLTGDGYTF
TGCAGTGCTAGACTGACAGGGGACGGCTACACCTTC
>TRBV12-3/TRBV12-4|many|TRBD1|TRBJ1-2
CASRPDRAYGYTF
TGTGCCAGCAGACCCGACAGGGCCTATGGCTACACCTTC
>TRBV6-1|many|TRBD1|TRBJ1-1
CASSQPGQGAYAEAFF
TGTGCCAGCAGTCAACCGGGACAGGGGGCTTACGCTGAAGCTTTCTTT
>TRBV9|many|TRBD2|TRBJ2-7
CASSALPLAEIIEQYF
TGTGCCAGCAGCGCCTTGCCCCTAGCGGAGATCATCGAGCAGTACTTC
>TRBV19|.|.|TRBJ1-1
CASGTVMYTDAFF
TGTGCCAGTGGGACTGTGATGTACACTGATGCTTTCTTT
>TRBV6-5|many|TRBD2|TRBJ2-4
CASSYWASGKNIQYF
TGTGCCAGCAGTTACTGGGCTAGCGGTAAAAACATTCAGTACTTC
>TRBV5-8|many|TRBD2|TRBJ2-5
CASSLNWGGETQYF
TGTGCCAGCAGCTTAAACTGGGGAGGGGAGACCCAGTACTTC
>TRBV30|many|.|TRBJ1-2
CAWRIQGDYGYTF
TGTGCCTGGAGGATACAGGGAGACTATGGCTACACCTTC
>TRBV6-1|.|TRBD1|TRBJ1-2
CASSERQGHGYTF
TGTGCCAGCAGTGAACGACAGGGGCATGGCTACACCTTC
>TRBV7-8|once|.|TRBJ2-5
CASSPRRGFQETQYF
TGTGCCAGCAGCCCACGGAGGGGATTCCAAGAGACCCAGTACTTC
>TRBV7-2|.|.|TRBJ2-5
CASSVASWGSQETQYF
TGTGCCAGCAGCGTAGCCTCCTGGGGCAGTCAAGAGACCCAGTACTTC
>TRBV6-2/TRBV6-3|.|TRBD1|TRBJ1-2
CASSYSPGTGVYGYTF
TGTGCCAGCAGTTACTCGCCCGGGACAGGGGTCTATGGCTACACCTTC
>TRBV6-2/TRBV6-3|few|.|TRBJ2-5
CASSYTVSIETQYF
TGTGCCAGCAGTTACACAGTTTCGATTGAGACCCAGTACTTC
>TRBV28|.|.|TRBJ1-5
CASSTGVEGYNQPQHF
TGTGCCAGCAGCACCGGGGTGGAAGGGTACAATCAGCCCCAGCATTTT
>TRBV11-2|many|TRBD1|TRBJ1-1
CASSPDRVVTEAFF
TGTGCCAGCAGCCCCGACAGGGTAGTCACTGAAGCTTTCTTT
>TRBV30|many|TRBD1|TRBJ2-5
CAFTGGGETQYF
TGTGCCTTCACAGGGGGCGGTGAGACCCAGTACTTC
>TRBV6-2/TRBV6-3|.|TRBD1|TRBJ1-1
CASSYGDSSTEAFF
TGTGCCAGCAGTTACGGGGACAGTTCCACTGAAGCTTTCTTT
>TRBV12-3/TRBV12-4|many|.|TRBJ1-1
CASSSGPTTEAFF
TGTGCCAGCAGCTCTGGCCCTACCACTGAAGCTTTCTTT
>TRBV28|many|.|TRBJ1-2
CASSLKKAGYGYTF
TGTGCCAGCAGTTTAAAAAAGGCGGGCTATGGCTACACCTTC
>TRBV11-2|.|.|TRBJ2-5
CASRSLIYDRNQETQYF
TGTGCCAGCAGATCCCTCATTTATGACAGGAACCAAGAGACCCAGTACTTC
>TRBV11-1|few|TRBD1|TRBJ1-3
CASSSRTGGLILSGNTIYF
TGTGCCAGCAGCTCCCGGACAGGGGGCCTCATTCTCTCTGGAAACACCATATATTTT
>TRBV7-2|many|TRBD1|TRBJ1-1
CASSQMTGGGTEAFF
TGTGCCAGCAGCCAAATGACAGGGGGCGGTACTGAAGCTTTCTTT
>TRBV12-3/TRBV12-4|many|.|TRBJ2-7
CASSLALGGPLEQYF
TGTGCCAGCAGTTTAGCGCTCGGTGGACCCCTCGAGCAGTACTTC
>TRBV7-8|.|.|TRBJ1-5
CASSQSASYQPQHF
TGTGCCAGCAGTCAGTCGGCCAGCTATCAGCCCCAGCATTTT
>TRBV12-3/TRBV12-4|many|TRBD2|TRBJ2-5
CASRGGEEGETQYF
TGTGCCAGCAGGGGAGGGGAGGAGGGGGAGACCCAGTACTTC
>TRBV4-1|many|.|TRBJ1-1
CASSQGHFATEAFF
TGCGCCAGCAGCCAAGGGCATTTCGCCACTGAAGCTTTCTTT
>TRBV12-5|.|.|TRBJ2-7
CASGFQAYEQYF
TGTGCTAGTGGTTTTCAGGCCTACGAGCAGTACTTC
>TRBV30|.|.|TRBJ1-1
CAWSAHVGVAEAFF
TGTGCCTGGAGTGCCCACGTGGGGGTGGCTGAAGCTTTCTTT
>TRBV10-3|many|.|TRBJ1-2
CAISGGTGYTF
TGTGCCATCAGTGGCGGGACCGGCTACACCTTC
>TRBV7-9|many|TRBD1|TRBJ2-7
CASSLEDRVDEQYF
TGTGCCAGCAGCTTGGAGGACAGGGTCGACGAGCAGTACTTC
>TRBV27|few|TRBD1|TRBJ2-7
CASSPQTGTGGYEQYF
TGTGCCAGCAGTCCCCAGACCGGGACAGGGGGGTACGAGCAGTACTTC
>TRBV19|.|.|TRBJ1-5
CASSGGRVGNQPQHF
TGTGCCAGTAGTGGTGGCAGGGTAGGGAATCAGCCCCAGCATTTT
>TRBV7-2|many|TRBD1|TRBJ1-2
CASSLVPGGHYGYTF
TGTGCCAGCAGCTTAGTGCCAGGGGGCCACTATGGCTACACCTTC
>TRBV6-2/TRBV6-3|few|TRBD1|TRBJ2-7
CASSYPGTGDYEQYF
TGTGCCAGCAGTTACCCCGGGACAGGGGATTACGAGCAGTACTTC
>TRBV20-1|.|.|TRBJ2-7
CSAKPPATGYEQYF
TGCAGTGCGAAACCCCCCGCGACCGGGTACGAGCAGTACTTC
>TRBV5-1|many|.|TRBJ1-2
CASSGTGREDGYTF
TGCGCCAGCAGCGGTACGGGCAGGGAGGATGGCTACACCTTC
>TRBV6-5|many|.|TRBJ1-1
CASSYSGGSLNTEAFF
TGTGCCAGCAGTTACTCGGGGGGTTCCTTGAACACTGAAGCTTTCTTT
>TRBV19|.|.|TRBJ1-6
CASGVKGGGSPLHF
TGTGCCAGTGGGGTCAAGGGCGGAGGTTCACCCCTCCACTTT
>TRBV7-2|.|.|TRBJ1-1
CASSPGRVGNTEAFF
TGTGCCAGCAGCCCCGGCAGGGTCGGGAACACTGAAGCTTTCTTT
>TRBV6-1|many|.|TRBJ1-2
CASGGDGYTF
TGTGCCAGCGGGGGGGACGGCTACACCTTC